This T cell receptor (beta chain) was found in a study of Ad26.COV2.S vaccination and SARS-CoV-2 variants. Study-wide background: A COV1001 Ad26.COV2.S trial-arm participant provided the sample. Into the muscle, Ad26.COV2.S was dosed once or twice, 56 days apart.

Stated treatment: around 19 received Ad26.COV2.S at low or high dose, single or two shots; about five received placebo; per-sample allocation not given. Samples came from day 63 after the first vaccine or placebo injection. This person who donated was an adult of 18-55 years in Boston. Between the trimmed V and J ends, which lost 3 bases and 1 base, there was a span of 11 bases. The germline gives CDR1 MGHRA, CDR2 YSYEKL. CDR3 length: 15 amino acids. Whole-study results and caveats: Non-spike TCR breadth showed similarity between vaccine and placebo recipients.

Here immunoSEQ multiplex PCR was the method, and the copy in TCRdb shows in-frame clones only, minus some. This table has a few hundred thousand clones, more than 75% appearing once. On this clone: Its target is unknown.

The source is a person aged 18-60 years who received the Ad26.COV2.S COVID-19 vaccine or a placebo. This sample comprised peripheral blood, obtained in a trial of Ad26.COV2.S vaccine versus placebo. This chain links TRBV4-1 with TRBJ2-3; the D call may be TRBD1 or TRBD2 (5 bases each). CDR3 sequence reads: CASSQVGTGTDTQYF. In DNA form, the CDR3 reads TGCGCCAGCAGCCAGGTCGGGACCGGCACAGATACGCAGTATTTT.